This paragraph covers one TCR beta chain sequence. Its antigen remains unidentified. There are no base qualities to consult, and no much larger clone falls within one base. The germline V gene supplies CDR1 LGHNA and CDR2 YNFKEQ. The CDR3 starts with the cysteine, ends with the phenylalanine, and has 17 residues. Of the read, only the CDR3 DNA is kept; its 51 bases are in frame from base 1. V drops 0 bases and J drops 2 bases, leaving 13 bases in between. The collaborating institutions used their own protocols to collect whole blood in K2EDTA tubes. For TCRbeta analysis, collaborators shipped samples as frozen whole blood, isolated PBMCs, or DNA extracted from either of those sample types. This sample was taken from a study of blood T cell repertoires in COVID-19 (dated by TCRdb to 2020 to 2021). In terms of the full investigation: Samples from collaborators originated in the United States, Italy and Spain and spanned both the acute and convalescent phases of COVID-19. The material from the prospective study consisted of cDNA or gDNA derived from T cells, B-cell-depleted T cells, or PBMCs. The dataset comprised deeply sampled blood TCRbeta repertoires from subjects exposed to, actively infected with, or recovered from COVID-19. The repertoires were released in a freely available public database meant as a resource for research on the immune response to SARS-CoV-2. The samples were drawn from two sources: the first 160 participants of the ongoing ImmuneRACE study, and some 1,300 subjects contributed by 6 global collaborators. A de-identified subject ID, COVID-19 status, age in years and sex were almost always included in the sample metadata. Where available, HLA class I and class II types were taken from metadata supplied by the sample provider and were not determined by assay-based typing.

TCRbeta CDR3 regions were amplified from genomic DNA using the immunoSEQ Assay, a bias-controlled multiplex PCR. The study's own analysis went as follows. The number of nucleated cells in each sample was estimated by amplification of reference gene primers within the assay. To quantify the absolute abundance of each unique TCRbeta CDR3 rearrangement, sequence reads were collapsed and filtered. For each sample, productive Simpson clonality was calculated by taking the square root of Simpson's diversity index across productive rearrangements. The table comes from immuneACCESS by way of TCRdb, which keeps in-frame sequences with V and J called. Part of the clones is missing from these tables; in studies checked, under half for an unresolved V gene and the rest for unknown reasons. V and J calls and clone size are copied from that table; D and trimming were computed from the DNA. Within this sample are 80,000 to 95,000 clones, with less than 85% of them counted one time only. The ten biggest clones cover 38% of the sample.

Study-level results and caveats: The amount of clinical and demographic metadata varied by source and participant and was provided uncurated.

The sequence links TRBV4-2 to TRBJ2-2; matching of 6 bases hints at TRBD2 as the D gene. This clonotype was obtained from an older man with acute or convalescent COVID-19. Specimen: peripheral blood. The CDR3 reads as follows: CASSQDDAGLNTGELFF. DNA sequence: TGTGCCAGCAGCCAAGATGACGCGGGACTTAACACCGGGGAGCTGTTTTTT.